These 25 T cell receptor beta chains were sequenced from one sample in a study of blood T cells in healthy people across ages. Primed by a sample-barcoded 5' primer and a J-beta primer mix, a second PCR proceeded for roughly 6 to 12 cycles. TCRdb called the 5' RACE reads again in MiXCR, with one record for every CDR3 protein. The sample lists hundreds of thousands of distinct CDR3 sequences, 25% to 35% occurring once. Sequenced: blood. Receptors were obtained from a woman aged 80 or older in good health.

This clonotype appeared many times. The V call is TRBV7-2, the J call TRBJ1-2; 7 bases line up with TRBD1. Germline V gene data show CDR1 as SGHTA and CDR2 as FQGNSA. This CDR3 is 17 amino acids long. V was pared by 1 base and J by 5 bases, with 13 bases of the junction left unmatched. Here the CDR3 reads CASSLGRTGRIEYGYTF. The CDR3 DNA reads as TGTGCCAGCAGCTTAGGCCGGACAGGTCGAATTGAATATGGCTACACCTTC. The complete variable domain, with remaining parts taken from reference TRBV7-2 and TRBJ1-2, reads GAGVSQSPSNKVTEKGKDVELRCDPISGHTALYWYRQSLGQGLEFLIYFQGNSAPDKSGLPSDRFSAERTGGSVSTLTIQRTQQEDSAVYLCASSLGRTGRIEYGYTFGSGTRLTVV.

This chain links TRBV9 with TRBJ2-5; TRBD2 agrees at 8 bases. The better agreement between TRBJ2-1 and the DNA end casts doubt on the J call. Looked up from germline, CDR1 is SGDLS and CDR2 is YYNGEE. The CDR3 contains 15 residues. CDR3 DNA: TGTGCCAGCAGCCCGCACGGGAGGGGCCAAGAGACCCAGTTCTTC. Encoded protein: CASSPHGRGQETQFF.

This clonotype was detected ten times or more. The chain links TRBV5-1 to TRBJ2-6; D remains unclear. The CDR3 spans 14 residues. Germline V gives CDR1 SGHRS, CDR2 YFSETQ. V was cut by 2 bases and J by 2 bases, with 5 bases left in between. DNA of the CDR3: TGCGCCAGCAGCTTTACTGCTGGGGCCAACGTCCTGACTTTC. Encoded protein: CASSFTAGANVLTF.

The chain recombines TRBV7-9 with TRBJ2-6; D unclear. The CDR3 consists of 15 residues. With 5 bases removed from V and 0 bases from J, the gap between germline ends came to 8 bases. CDR1 is SEHNR, CDR2 FQNEAQ, per germline (reference sequence). The CDR3 reads CASSPYRSGANVLTF. The CDR3 DNA follows: TGTGCCAGCAGCCCCTACCGCTCTGGGGCCAACGTCCTGACTTTC.

The chain carries TRBV27 and TRBJ2-2; D gene unclear. V was trimmed by 8 bases and J by 5 bases, leaving 15 bases between them. The CDR3 consists of 14 residues. Germline-derived CDR1 and CDR2 are MNHEY and SMNVEV (reference sequence). CDR3 DNA: TGTGCCAGCCAACCTCATGGTTCGACCGGGGAGCTGTTTTTT. Its translation: CASQPHGSTGELFF.

This clonotype came up a few times. The V and J genes are TRBV6-5 and TRBJ1-4, with D hard to call. Germline V gene data show CDR1 as MNHEY and CDR2 as SVGAGI. This CDR3 is built from 14 residues. Trimming took off 7 bases at V and 7 bases at J, with 16 bases between the two ends. The CDR3 region is CASTPTGGREKLFF. For the CDR3, the DNA is TGTGCCAGCACCCCCACCGGAGGCCGTGAAAAACTGTTTTTT.

This clonotype was detected a few times. This chain uses TRBV18 with TRBJ2-6; 10 positions match TRBD1. The CDR3 runs 19 residues. V trimming: 3 bases; J trimming: 0 bases; junction bases outside the gene matches: 8. Per the germline V gene, CDR1 is KGHSH and CDR2 is LQKENI. The CDR3 loop reads CASSPGTGAVNSGANVLTF. CDR3 bases: TGTGCCAGCTCACCCGGGACAGGGGCGGTAAACTCTGGGGCCAACGTCCTGACTTTC.

This clonotype came up many times. This chain joins TRBV7-9 and TRBJ2-3; D uncertain. CDR3 size: 13 residues. V lost 3 bases to trimming and J lost 2 bases, with 6 bases between them. CDR1 and CDR2 from the germline V gene are SEHNR and FQNEAQ (reference sequence). CDR3 DNA sequence: TGTGCCAGCAGCTTTGGGGTCACAGATACGCAGTATTTT. As protein: CASSFGVTDTQYF.

The sample holds many counts of this clonotype. The chain joins TRBV12-3 or TRBV12-4 to TRBJ2-3; no definite D call. The CDR3 is 11 amino acids. Trimming removed 3 bases at V and 8 bases at J, with 6 bases between. The CDR3 reads CASSLSATQYF. CDR3 in DNA: TGTGCCAGCAGTTTGTCGGCTACGCAGTATTTT.

As regards this clonotype: A much larger clone lies a single base off, so this may be a read error. The rearrangement joins TRBV6-5 to TRBJ2-1; D remains ambiguous. The CDR3 consists of 11 residues. Looked up from germline, CDR1 is MNHEY and CDR2 is SVGAGI. In nucleotides, the CDR3 is TGTGCCAGCAGTTACCACAATGGGCAGTTCTTC. Translating it yields CASSYHNGQFF.

This clonotype was observed a single time. V and J are TRBV3-1 and TRBJ1-5, with 7 positions matching TRBD1. The germline CDR1 and CDR2 sequences are LGHDT and YNNKEL (reference sequence). V trimming: 0 bases; J trimming: 0 bases; junction bases outside the gene matches: 8. The CDR3 contains 18 residues. The CDR3 bases are TGTGCCAGCAGCCAAGATCTTGTACAGGGGAGTAGCAATCAGCCCCAGCATTTT. Its protein is CASSQDLVQGSSNQPQHF.

Of note for this clonotype: A read error is possible here, since a much larger clone lies one base away. The chain carries TRBV6-5 and TRBJ1-2; 10 bases agree with TRBD1. Per germline, CDR1 MNHEY and CDR2 SVGAGI. This CDR3 has 14 residues. The CDR3 bases are TGTGCCTGCAGGACGGGACAGGGGACGTATGGCTACACCTTC. This gives the protein CACRTGQGTYGYTF.

This clonotype was counted a few times. V is TRBV6-5 and J is TRBJ1-2; D gene ambiguous. The V gene's germline CDR1 is MNHEY and CDR2 SVGAGI. Trimming stripped 4 bases from V and 7 bases from J, with 19 bases between. CDR3 size: 15 residues. The CDR3 loop is CASSSGPRGPGGYTF. The CDR3, as DNA: TGTGCCAGCAGTTCCGGGCCCCGCGGTCCGGGTGGCTACACCTTC.

Note on this clonotype: A much larger clonotype is one base distant, so this may be a read error. The genes are TRBV5-4 and TRBJ2-6; D tentatively reads TRBD1 or TRBD2 (5 bases each). CDR1 and CDR2 (germline): SGHNT, YYREEE (reference sequence). This CDR3 is built from 16 residues. As DNA, the CDR3 is TGTGCCAGCAGCTGGGACCTATCCTCTGGGGCCAACGTCCGGACTTTC. Translation: CASSWDLSSGANVRTF.

This chain joins TRBV2 and TRBJ1-5; D remains ambiguous. The germline gives CDR1 SNHLY, CDR2 FYNNEI. The CDR3 is made up of 14 amino acids. The V end lost 6 bases, the J end lost 3 bases, and 12 bases lay between the germline ends. In DNA, the CDR3 is TGTGCCAGCAGCCATGACATGAACAATCAGCCCCAGCATTTT. Translation gives CASSHDMNNQPQHF.

About this clonotype: This could be a read error, since a much larger clone is one nucleotide away. This chain uses TRBV6-1 with TRBJ2-1, with 7 bases matching TRBD2. Germline lookup yields CDR1 MNHNS and CDR2 SASEGT. This CDR3 spans 11 amino acids. The CDR3 loop is CTSSELAEQFF. The CDR3 DNA is TGTACCAGCAGTGAACTAGCGGAGCAGTTCTTC.

J is TRBJ1-1 and V is TRBV18; the D gene is possibly TRBD1 (5 bases). Germline V CDR1 and CDR2: KGHSH, LQKENI. V was pared by 3 bases and J by 3 bases, with 11 bases between. This CDR3 region has 14 residues. CDR3 sequence reads: CASSPGHGDTEAFF. CDR3 coding DNA: TGTGCCAGCTCACCTGGACATGGAGACACTGAAGCTTTCTTT.

This clonotype was recorded at least ten times. CDR3 sequence reads: CASSRRPRGGTDTQYF. DNA for the CDR3: TGCGCCAGCAGCAGACGCCCCCGGGGAGGCACAGATACGCAGTATTTT. The rearrangement links TRBV5-1 to TRBJ2-3, with D possibly TRBD2 on 5 matching bases. The ends were cut back, 4 bases at V and 1 base at J, with 16 bases in the middle. The germline CDR1 and CDR2 sequences are SGHRS and YFSETQ. CDR3 length: 16 residues.

There are a few counts of this clonotype. This may stem from a read error, because a much larger clone lies one nucleotide away. The chain couples TRBV3-1 to TRBJ2-7, with 14 bases that match TRBD2. Trimming at V came to 4 bases and at J to 7 bases, leaving 9 bases not matched to a gene. CDR1 is LGHDT, CDR2 YNNKEL, per germline (reference sequence). The CDR3 spans 16 residues. The CDR3 bases are TGTGCCAGCAGCCCCGGACTAGCGGGAGGTTACAATGAGCAGTACTTC. Its protein is CASSPGLAGGYNEQYF.

This clonotype was seen a few times. This may stem from a read error, because a much larger clone lies one nucleotide away. The rearrangement joins TRBV28 to TRBJ1-6; D remains ambiguous. Per the germline V gene, CDR1 is MDHEN and CDR2 is SYDVKM. The length of the CDR3 is 15 residues. The CDR3 reads CASSLDNRINSPPHF. As DNA, the CDR3 is TGTGCCAGCAGTTTAGACAACAGAATAAATTCACCCCCCCACTTT.

This clonotype showed up many times. The chain has TRBV5-1 and TRBJ2-3, with D unresolved. V gave up 5 bases and J gave up 3 bases, with 13 bases separating them. CDR1 is SGHRS and CDR2 is YFSETQ in the germline V gene. The CDR3 totals 14 residues. The CDR3 nucleotides read TGCGCCAGCAGGTGGTCTCAACCAACAGATACGCAGTATTTT. As protein: CASRWSQPTDTQYF. Filled out from reference TRBV5-1 and TRBJ2-3, the complete variable domain reads KAGVTQTPRYLIKTRGQQVTLSCSPISGHRSVSWYQQTPGQGLQFLFEYFSETQRNKGNFPGRFSGRQFSNSRSEMNVSTLELGDSALYLCASRWSQPTDTQYFGPGTRLTVL.

The chain uses TRBV18 and TRBJ2-1; D uncertain. Trimming took 2 bases from V and 5 from J, leaving 13 bases between them. In germline, CDR1 is KGHSH, CDR2 LQKENI. The CDR3 is 15 residues long. The CDR3: CASSPSASPDNEQFF. The CDR3, as DNA: TGTGCCAGCTCACCATCGGCCAGTCCGGACAATGAGCAGTTCTTC. The variable domain in full, completed from reference TRBV18 and TRBJ2-1, reads NAGVMQNPRHLVRRRGQEARLRCSPMKGHSHVYWYRQLPEEGLKFMVYLQKENIIDESGMPKERFSAEFPKEGPSILRIQQVVRGDSAAYFCASSPSASPDNEQFFGPGTRLTVL.

For this clonotype: A much larger clone is a single base away; this may be a read error. CDR3 nucleotides: TGTGCCAGCAGCTTGGGGTCTCCCGGATTTGAGCAGTACTTC. Its translation: CASSLGSPGFEQYF. The J gene is TRBJ2-7, the V gene TRBV7-2; D remains unclear. V shed 3 bases and J shed 7 bases, with 16 bases lying between them. The CDR3 sequence is 14 residues long. Per germline, CDR1 SGHTA and CDR2 FQGNSA.

This clonotype was picked up many times. This sequence joins TRBV30 and TRBJ2-7; D not resolved. V lost 4 bases and J lost 0, with 7 bases in between. The length of the CDR3 is 12 residues. Germline V gene lookup returns CDR1 GTSNPN and CDR2 SVGIG (reference sequence). CDR3 DNA sequence: TGTGCCTGGAACGGTCCCTCCTACGAGCAGTACTTC. Protein sequence: CAWNGPSYEQYF.

Regarding this clonotype: This sequence may be a read error, since a much larger clone differs from it by one base. The gene calls are TRBV28 and TRBJ2-5, with D unclear. The CDR3 runs to 15 residues. V gave up 2 bases and J gave up 2 bases, with 12 bases separating them. Germline V lookup: CDR1 MDHEN, CDR2 SYDVKM. The CDR3 DNA reads as TGTGCCAGCAGTTTAATCCGGCAGAGGCAAGAGACCCAGTACTTC. Translating gives CASSLIRQRQETQYF.